The T cell receptor beta chain under discussion was sequenced for a study of CD8 T cells in Susac syndrome. CDR1 is SGHRS, CDR2 YFSETQ, per germline. The germline V and J ends were trimmed by 0 bases and 3 bases, with 10 bases remaining between them. This CDR3 is 15 amino acids long. TCR beta from blood CD8+ and CD4+ T cells was sequenced. The multiple sclerosis controls, all treatment-naive patients, had relapsing-remitting disease that was stable or active. Negative magnetic isolation gave CD8+ and CD4+ cells; FACS enriched CD8+ TEMRA. Reverse transcription of about 0.5 to 1 ug RNA used random hexamers. immunoSEQ multiplex PCR amplified TCR beta CDR3 across 54 Vbeta, 13 Jbeta. TCRdb called the immunoSEQ multiplex PCR reads again in MiXCR, with one record for every CDR3 protein. The repertoire has 300,000 or so distinct CDR3 sequences, approximately 90% of them found once; the top ten carry 0.065%.

V usage is TRBV5-1 and J usage is TRBJ2-1; no reliable D call. The material sequenced was CD4+ T cells from PBMCs. The sequence was obtained from a human donor with multiple sclerosis. The CDR3 protein is CASSLEGRSYNEQFF. As DNA, the CDR3 is TGCGCCAGCAGCTTGGAGGGCAGGAGCTACAATGAGCAGTTCTTC.